These 30 T cell receptor beta chains came from one sample sequenced in a study of shared clonotypes between healthy human individuals. The table came from immunoSEQ multiplex PCR; TCRdb's copy has only in-frame clones and leaves some out. The table includes about a million clones, more than 60% detected once. The sequencing input was memory CD4+ T cells sorted from blood. This sample's subset: CD45RA-negative fraction. These TCRs come from a man younger than 30 in good health.

This clone was recorded many times. The sample has other DNA sequences that encode this CDR3 too. The CDR3 DNA reads TGCGCCAGCAGTGAGTCCGGCCGTGACAATGAGCAGTTCTTC. This encodes CASSESGRDNEQFF. The genes are TRBV10-1 and TRBJ2-1; no clear D. The CDR3 spans 14 residues. Trimming stripped 0 bases from V and 5 bases from J, with 8 bases between. Germline CDR1 is WNHNN and CDR2 is SYGVQD (reference sequence).

A few counts support this clone. This chain links TRBV2 with TRBJ1-1; D is undetermined. Per germline, CDR1 SNHLY and CDR2 FYNNEI. The CDR3 totals 13 residues. V dropped 8 bases and J dropped 4 bases, with 14 bases sitting between them. The CDR3 here is CASAREGSTEAFF. The CDR3, as DNA: TGTGCCAGCGCTCGAGAGGGAAGCACTGAAGCTTTCTTT. The full variable domain, rest sourced from reference TRBV2 and TRBJ1-1, is EPEVTQTPSHQVTQMGQEVILRCVPISNHLYFYWYRQILGQKVEFLVSFYNNEISEKSEIFDDQFSVERPDGSNFTLKIRSTKLEDSAMYFCASAREGSTEAFFGQGTRLTVV.

The V and J genes are TRBV6-5 and TRBJ1-5; 9 positions agree with TRBD1. The CDR3 is 16 residues long. V lost 4 bases to trimming and J lost 2 bases; unmatched junction nucleotides: 6. Germline loops: CDR1 MNHEY, CDR2 SVGAGI. The DNA of the CDR3 is TGTGCCAGCAGTTCCGGACAGGGGAGAGGCAATCAGCCCCAGCATTTT. Protein product: CASSSGQGRGNQPQHF.

Concerning this clone itself: The same CDR3 can be traced to other DNA sequences in this sample. The chain is built from TRBV5-1 and TRBJ1-2; no firm D call. Trimming took off 0 bases at V and 5 bases at J, with 8 bases between the two ends. From germline, CDR1 is SGHRS and CDR2 YFSETQ. The CDR3 loop spans 13 amino acids. CDR3 DNA: TGCGCCAGCAGCTTGGATGCGGGATATGGCTACACCTTC. It codes for CASSLDAGYGYTF.

This clone has more than one count but fewer than ten. A far larger clone is only one base removed, so a read error is likely. Other DNA sequences in the same sample also yield this CDR3. The CDR3 is CASRVNTEAFF. CDR3 sequence (DNA): TGTGCCAGCAGAGTGAACACTGAAGCTTTCTTT. The rearrangement uses TRBV6-5 and TRBJ1-1; D is unclear. Germline V lookup: CDR1 MNHEY, CDR2 SVGAGI. The CDR3 is 11 residues long. Trimming took 6 bases from V and 0 from J, leaving 2 bases between them.

In its sample, this clone was seen a few times. V and J are TRBV4-1 and TRBJ1-4; a weak D match, TRBD1 (6 bases). The V end was cut by 3 bases, the J end by 4 bases, with 12 bases between. Germline CDR1 is MGHRA and CDR2 is YSYEKL. The CDR3 spans 15 residues. In DNA form, the CDR3 reads TGCGCCAGCAGCCAGCTCGGACAGTATAATGAAAAACTGTTTTTT. It codes for CASSQLGQYNEKLFF.

This clone was recorded only once. V and J are TRBV9 and TRBJ2-5, with 7 bases that match TRBD2. Looked up from germline, CDR1 is SGDLS and CDR2 is YYNGEE. With V trimmed by 3 bases and J by 5 bases, 13 bases remained unmatched. This CDR3 contains 16 residues. CDR3 sequence reads: CASSDSGLGGRETQYF. The DNA for the CDR3 is TGTGCCAGCAGCGACTCAGGACTAGGTGGTCGCGAGACCCAGTACTTC.

V gene TRBV2 combines with J gene TRBJ1-5; D not certain. The CDR3 totals 14 residues. Germline CDR1 SNHLY, CDR2 FYNNEI. Deletions cut 6 bases from V and 0 bases from J, with 9 bases between. CDR3 nucleotide sequence: TGTGCCAGCAGCGGATCAATTAGCAATCAGCCCCAGCATTTT. It yields the protein CASSGSISNQPQHF.

The DNA of the CDR3 is TGTGCCAGCAGCTCCCTTCATTCAGGGGAAGAGACCCAGTACTTC. It codes for CASSSLHSGEETQYF. The chain carries TRBV7-6 and TRBJ2-5, with D possibly matching TRBD1 (6 bases). The V gene lost 4 bases and the J gene lost 3 bases, with 15 bases spanning the gap. The CDR3 sequence is 15 residues long. Germline V gene sequence: CDR1 SGHVS, CDR2 FNYEAQ.

The J gene is TRBJ2-1, the V gene TRBV7-2; 11 bases map to TRBD2. This CDR3 has 16 residues. Germline V lookup: CDR1 SGHTA, CDR2 FQGNSA. V trimming: 1 base; J trimming: 8 bases; junction bases outside the gene matches: 7. The CDR3 DNA reads TGTGCCAGCAGCTTAGTGATGACTAGCGGGAAGGATGAGCAGTTCTTC. This translates into CASSLVMTSGKDEQFF.

The chain's CDR3 is CASSPMKVQYGSPLHF. CDR3 DNA sequence: TGTGCCAGCTCACCGATGAAGGTCCAATATGGCTCACCCCTCCACTTT. The chain uses TRBV18 and TRBJ1-6; D unresolved. CDR3 size: 16 residues. Germline assignment: CDR1 KGHSH and CDR2 LQKENI. Between the trimmed V and J ends, which lost 3 bases and 10 bases, there was a span of 19 bases.

This chain links TRBV5-1 with TRBJ2-7, with 7 nucleotides matching TRBD1. Germline CDR1 and CDR2: SGHRS and YFSETQ. The CDR3 runs 17 residues. V shed 3 bases, J shed 0 bases, and the junction held 12 bases outside the gene matches. The CDR3 loop reads CASSSSTGTAGSYEQYF. The CDR3 region has the DNA TGCGCCAGCAGCTCAAGTACCGGGACAGCCGGCTCCTACGAGCAGTACTTC.

The CDR3 nucleotides are TGCGCCAGCGGCCCGTTCTCCTACGAGCAGTACTTC. Translation: CASGPFSYEQYF. This chain links TRBV10-2 with TRBJ2-7; D is unresolved. The CDR3 is 12 residues long. The V gene's germline CDR1 is WSHSY and CDR2 SAAADI. V lost 8 bases and J lost 0, with 8 bases in between.

The chain joins TRBV6-5 to TRBJ2-5, with 8 bases identical to TRBD2. Germline V gene lookup returns CDR1 MNHEY and CDR2 SVGAGI. The V gene end was trimmed by 6 bases and the J gene end by 4 bases; junction bases not matched to a gene: 4. This CDR3 region has 13 residues. CDR3 bases: TGTGCCAGCAGGCCGGGGGGGGCAGAGACCCAGTACTTC. This gives the protein CASRPGGAETQYF.

The count of this clone is one. This sequence joins TRBV28 and TRBJ1-1, with TRBD1 matching over 7 bases. V was clipped by 4 bases and J by 5 bases; unmatched bases: 10. Germline V gene sequence: CDR1 MDHEN, CDR2 SYDVKM. The CDR3 covers 15 residues. CDR3 region: CASSSGGSGNTEAFF. The CDR3, as DNA: TGTGCCAGCAGTTCAGGGGGATCTGGGAATACTGAAGCTTTCTTT.

This clone was found many times. Other DNA sequences within the sample encode an identical CDR3. J is TRBJ2-7 and V is TRBV7-9; D might be TRBD2 (5 bases). The germline V and J ends were trimmed by 3 bases and 2 bases, with 5 bases remaining between them. Germline V gene sequence: CDR1 SEHNR, CDR2 FQNEAQ (reference sequence). This CDR3 is 12 amino acids long. The CDR3 here is CASSFGAYEQYF. The CDR3 DNA reads TGTGCCAGCAGCTTCGGGGCCTACGAGCAGTACTTC.

The chain links TRBV5-6 to TRBJ1-2; 10 bases are shared with TRBD1. The length of the CDR3 is 16 residues. V shed 4 bases, J shed 3 bases, and the junction held 9 bases outside the gene matches. Germline V lookup: CDR1 SGHDT, CDR2 YYEEEE. CDR3 sequence: CASSPGTGEPHYGYTF. CDR3 in DNA: TGTGCCAGCAGCCCCGGGACAGGGGAGCCTCACTATGGCTACACCTTC.

V gene TRBV6-5 combines with J gene TRBJ2-3; D is unclear. V dropped 4 bases and J dropped 4 bases, with 9 bases sitting between them. Per germline, CDR1 MNHEY and CDR2 SVGAGI. This CDR3 contains 13 residues. CDR3 nucleotides: TGTGCCAGCAGTTCTTACATGGCAGATACGCAGTATTTT. Its translation is CASSSYMADTQYF.

The chain couples TRBV19 to TRBJ2-1, with D possibly being TRBD1 (6 bases). V dropped 4 bases and J dropped 5 bases, with 12 bases sitting between them. Germline CDR1 and CDR2: LNHDA and SQIVND (reference sequence). CDR3 length: 14 amino acids. CDR3 residues: CASSRGRGNNEQFF. CDR3 coding DNA: TGTGCCAGTAGTAGGGGCAGGGGAAACAATGAGCAGTTCTTC.

CDR3 protein: CASSAQGAPLHF. The CDR3 region has the DNA TGTGCCAGCAGTGCCCAGGGTGCACCCCTCCACTTT. This chain connects TRBV6-6 to TRBJ1-6; D possibly corresponds to TRBD1 (5 bases). Trimming shortened V by 5 bases and J by 11 bases, and 10 bases separated the two germline ends. The CDR3 is made up of 12 amino acids. CDR1 is MNHNY and CDR2 is SVGAGI in the germline V gene (reference sequence).

This rearrangement joins TRBV19 to TRBJ2-1, with TRBD2 identical over 14 bases. V gave up 5 bases and J gave up 7 bases; unmatched junction bases: 13. Germline V gene sequence: CDR1 LNHDA, CDR2 SQIVND (reference sequence). The CDR3 spans 18 residues. CDR3 loop: CASSLRRLAGGPRNEQFF. The CDR3 nucleotides read TGTGCCAGTAGTCTCCGTCGACTAGCGGGAGGGCCCAGGAATGAGCAGTTCTTC.

Turning to this clone: Other DNA sequences in the sample encode the same CDR3. V is TRBV18 and J is TRBJ2-7, with D possibly matching TRBD1 (6 bases). The germline V gene has CDR1 KGHSH and CDR2 LQKENI. The germline V and J ends were trimmed by 2 bases and 2 bases, with 7 bases remaining between them. The CDR3 spans 13 residues. The CDR3 DNA is TGTGCCAGCTCACCAGGGGGCACCTACGAGCAGTACTTC. It specifies CASSPGGTYEQYF.

The DNA of the CDR3 is TGTGCCAGCAGCTTACGAGTGGGCGCGGGCACTGAAGCTTTCTTT. It is translated as CASSLRVGAGTEAFF. The chain has TRBV5-5 and TRBJ1-1, with D unclear. V lost 2 bases and J lost 4, with 15 bases in between. This CDR3 has 15 residues. In germline, CDR1 is SGHKS, CDR2 YYEKEE (reference sequence).

The rearrangement joins TRBV5-8 to TRBJ2-1; D is ambiguous. Germline lookup yields CDR1 SGHTS and CDR2 YDEGEE. V lost 4 bases and J lost 10, with 12 bases in between. This CDR3 region has 12 residues. CDR3 in amino acids: CASSPQVVEQFF. The CDR3 nucleotides read TGTGCCAGCAGCCCTCAAGTGGTCGAGCAGTTCTTC.

The genes are TRBV4-1 and TRBJ2-5; TRBD2 aligns across 7 bases. Germline loops: CDR1 MGHRA, CDR2 YSYEKL. V trimming: 4 bases; J trimming: 2 bases; junction bases outside the gene matches: 4. CDR3 length: 14 amino acids. The CDR3 protein is CASSPGLGQETQYF. DNA of the CDR3: TGCGCCAGCAGCCCCGGACTAGGTCAAGAGACCCAGTACTTC.

The chain uses TRBV9 and TRBJ2-3; D uncertain. The germline gives CDR1 SGDLS, CDR2 YYNGEE. CDR3 length equals 14 residues. Trimming took off 0 bases at V and 9 bases at J, with 14 bases between the two ends. The CDR3 DNA follows: TGTGCCAGCAGCGTAGCTCCCGGATCAGGCACGCAGTATTTT. Translation gives CASSVAPGSGTQYF. Full variable domain (outside the CDR3, taken from reference TRBV9 and TRBJ2-3): DSGVTQTPKHLITATGQRVTLRCSPRSGDLSVYWYQQSLDQGLQFLIQYYNGEERAKGNILERFSAQQFPDLHSELNLSSLELGDSALYFCASSVAPGSGTQYFGPGTRLTVL.

This clone appeared a few times. In nucleotides, the CDR3 is TGCGCCAGCAGCCCAATAAGTGGGGAAAAACTGTTTTTT. Amino acids: CASSPISGEKLFF. This chain joins TRBV4-3 and TRBJ1-4; D gene ambiguous. CDR3 length: 13 residues. V lost 4 bases, J lost 8 bases, and 11 bases lay in between. CDR1 LGHNA and CDR2 YSLEER come from the germline V gene.

The chain has TRBV7-8 and TRBJ1-6; 7 nucleotides agree with TRBD1. The germline V gene has CDR1 SGHVS and CDR2 FQNEAQ. The CDR3 is 17 residues long. Trimming cost V 2 bases and J 2 bases; bases outside gene matches: 6. The CDR3: CASSLQQGPTYNSPLHF. CDR3 sequence (DNA): TGTGCCAGCAGCTTACAACAGGGGCCGACCTATAATTCACCCCTCCACTTT.

This clone has more than one count but fewer than ten. This chain uses TRBV6-5 with TRBJ2-7, with D unclear. CDR3 length equals 13 residues. Germline lookup yields CDR1 MNHEY and CDR2 SVGAGI. The ends were cut back, 6 bases at V and 4 bases at J, with 13 bases in the middle. CDR3 sequence reads: CASRKQLAYEQYF. The CDR3 nucleotides read TGTGCCAGCAGGAAACAGCTCGCTTACGAGCAGTACTTC.

This clone was seen more than once but under ten times. The chain uses TRBV30 and TRBJ2-1; D call uncertain. V was clipped by 4 bases and J by 7 bases, with 14 bases between them. CDR1 and CDR2 from the germline V gene are GTSNPN and SVGIG (reference sequence). This CDR3 region has 13 residues. The DNA of the CDR3 is TGTGCCTGGACTCTACCCCAAGGAAATGAGCAGTTCTTC. Protein sequence: CAWTLPQGNEQFF.